This TCR beta chain was sequenced for a study of neurological immune-mediated disorders. Study results and limitations: The study found the most TCR clonal expansion in HTLV-1-associated myelopathy and the least in multiple sclerosis, below healthy controls.

cDNA synthesis was performed by 5'RACE with 10-nucleotide random UMIs. Every sequencing run generated over 190 million TCR-beta sequences from 15-18 subjects. MiXCR was run by TCRdb on the 5' RACE reads, yielding one entry per CDR3 protein. The table has 77,000 or so distinct CDR3 sequences, about 9.5% seen once. This clonotype was seen at least ten times. The antigen remains undetermined. V was clipped by 5 bases and J by 4 bases; unmatched bases: 7. Germline CDR1 and CDR2: SGHAT and FQNNGV. This CDR3 has 15 amino acids. This clonotype was obtained from a man over 45 in good health. V gene TRBV11-2 combines with J gene TRBJ2-2, with 7 bases that match TRBD1. Specimen: PBMCs. CDR3 sequence: CASSISSGGTGELFF. The CDR3 nucleotides are TGTGCCAGCAGCATCTCCTCAGGGGGCACCGGGGAGCTGTTTTTT.